This TCR beta chain was identified during a study of beta chain features in type 1 diabetes. About the research overall: The samples had 85 million to 140 million sorted cells examined in all.

Germline V gene lookup returns CDR1 MGHRA and CDR2 YSYEKL. V lost 8 bases, J lost 6 bases, and 27 bases stayed unmatched. CDR3 length equals 19 residues. The sequenced template was cDNA made from the entire isolated RNA. Samples of naive, central memory and regulatory T cells yielded a mean of about 3.7 million reads. TCRdb keeps only in-frame clones here, not all; method: immunoSEQ multiplex PCR. Among almost 250,000 clones listed, 14% were seen once. The J gene is TRBJ1-2, the V gene TRBV4-1; 7 nucleotides agree with TRBD1. This clonotype originated in a woman aged 40-49 years in good health. The sequenced sample was naive CD4+ T cells from blood. The CDR3 region is CASSLGGGGRALGWDGYTF. CDR3 bases: TGCGCCAGCTCTCTCGGAGGAGGGGGCAGGGCCCTAGGATGGGATGGCTACACCTTC.